One and the same sample provided the 27 T cell receptor beta chains below, sequenced in a study of CD8 T cells in Susac syndrome. Random hexamers primed reverse transcription of about 0.45 to 1 ug RNA. TCRdb fed the immunoSEQ multiplex PCR reads into MiXCR, producing one record per CDR3 protein. This table has about 240,000 distinct CDR3 sequences, 96% appearing once. Material: CD4+ T cells from PBMCs. The receptors originated from a human donor with Susac syndrome.

V is TRBV12-3 or TRBV12-4 and J is TRBJ2-7, with TRBD2 matching over 10 bases. This CDR3 comprises 15 residues. V was clipped by 1 base and J by 6 bases; unmatched bases: 6. CDR3 bases: TGTGCCAGCAGTTTAGGCCTAGCGGGAGAAAGCGAGCAGTACTTC. Translating it yields CASSLGLAGESEQYF.

This chain connects TRBV18 to TRBJ2-7, with 7 nucleotides matching TRBD2. Trimming removed 2 bases from V and 3 bases from J; junction bases left unmatched: 7. Germline V CDR1 and CDR2: KGHSH, LQKENI. The length of the CDR3 is 15 residues. Here the CDR3 DNA reads TGTGCCAGCTCACCATCACGCGGGAGTTACTACGAGCAGTACTTC. Amino acids: CASSPSRGSYYEQYF.

This clonotype was detected only a few times. The V call is TRBV29-1, the J call TRBJ2-5; D is unresolved. Trimming removed 6 bases from V and 4 bases from J, with 6 bases in between. This CDR3 has 10 residues. Germline V gene sequence: CDR1 SQVTM, CDR2 ANQGSEA. The CDR3 spells CSVSRETQYF. In DNA form, the CDR3 reads TGCAGCGTATCCCGAGAGACCCAGTACTTC. Using reference TRBV29-1 and TRBJ2-5 for the parts outside the CDR3, the full variable domain is SAVISQKPSRDICQRGTSLTIQCQVDSQVTMMFWYRQQPGQSLTLIATANQGSEATYESGFVIDKFPISRPNLTFSTLTVSNMSPEDSSIYLCSVSRETQYFGPGTRLLVL.

Only one count was recorded for this clonotype. The V gene is TRBV25-1, the J gene TRBJ1-1; a weak D match, TRBD1 (5 bases). Germline lookup yields CDR1 MGHDK and CDR2 SYGVNS. The V gene lost 4 bases and the J gene lost 0 bases, with 9 bases spanning the gap. CDR3 length: 14 residues. DNA for the CDR3: TGTGCCAGCAGTGCCCAGGGAGTGAACACTGAAGCTTTCTTT. This encodes CASSAQGVNTEAFF.

The gene calls are TRBV6-4 and TRBJ1-2, with TRBD1 matching 7 bases. The V gene's germline CDR1 is MRHNA and CDR2 SNTAGT. The CDR3 has 14 amino acids. The ends lost 10 bases at V and 0 bases at J; junction bases unmatched: 8. The CDR3 DNA sequence: TGTGCCACCAGAGAGGACAGGCCTAACTATGGCTACACCTTC. It specifies CATREDRPNYGYTF.

V and J are TRBV6-6 and TRBJ2-5, with TRBD2 matching over 11 bases. Germline lookup yields CDR1 MNHNY and CDR2 SVGAGI (reference sequence). Trimming cost V 7 bases and J 1 base; bases outside gene matches: 2. The CDR3 is 14 residues long. The CDR3 DNA sequence: TGTGCCAGCACTGGGACTAGCGGCCAAGAGACCCAGTACTTC. Translated, it gives CASTGTSGQETQYF.

The chain links TRBV4-1 to TRBJ1-2; TRBD1 agrees at 10 bases. The CDR3 runs to 14 residues. V trimming: 3 bases; J trimming: 7 bases; junction bases outside the gene matches: 5. Germline V gene sequence: CDR1 MGHRA, CDR2 YSYEKL. The CDR3, as DNA: TGCGCCAGCAGCCAGGCCGGGACAGGGGTTGGCTACACCTTC. This sequence encodes CASSQAGTGVGYTF.

This clonotype was detected once. This chain uses TRBV15 with TRBJ2-5, with D uncertain. The V end lost 5 bases, the J end lost 3 bases, and 13 bases lay between the germline ends. Germline assignment: CDR1 LNHNV and CDR2 YYDKDF (reference sequence). The CDR3 has 14 residues. The CDR3 DNA reads TGTGCCACCAGCCCTAGACTGAATAAAGAGACCCAGTACTTC. This codes for CATSPRLNKETQYF.

V usage is TRBV10-3 and J usage is TRBJ2-7, with TRBD2 as a possible D gene (5 bases). The CDR3 totals 12 residues. The germline CDR1 and CDR2 sequences are ENHRY and SYGVKD. Trimming shortened V by 6 bases and J by 5 bases, and 11 bases separated the two germline ends. DNA for the CDR3: TGTGCCATCAGGGGTCGGGGTGACGAGCAGTACTTC. Translating gives CAIRGRGDEQYF.

The rearrangement uses TRBV7-2 and TRBJ2-1, with unresolved D. Trimming cost V 4 bases and J 7 bases, with 14 bases left between them. The germline gives CDR1 SGHTA, CDR2 FQGNSA. The CDR3 covers 14 residues. The DNA of the CDR3 is TGTGCCAGCAGCTCCCCCAGCACTGGGAATGAGCAGTTCTTC. Translation: CASSSPSTGNEQFF.

The DNA for the CDR3 is TGTGCCAGCAGCGAAAGGACAGGTACCTACTCTGGGGCCAACGTCCTGACTTTC. The encoded protein is CASSERTGTYSGANVLTF. The V call is TRBV3-1, the J call TRBJ2-6; 7 nucleotides match TRBD1. From germline, CDR1 is LGHDT and CDR2 YNNKEL (reference sequence). The CDR3 loop spans 18 amino acids. With V trimmed by 5 bases and J by 0 bases, 10 bases remained unmatched.

The rearrangement joins TRBV12-3 or TRBV12-4 to TRBJ2-4; 8 nucleotides line up with TRBD2. V was clipped by 6 bases and J by 2 bases; unmatched bases: 9. The CDR3 length is 16 residues. CDR3 protein: CASRTSGSQPKNIQYF. CDR3 DNA: TGTGCCAGCAGAACCAGCGGGAGTCAACCCAAAAACATTCAGTACTTC.

The chain recombines TRBV15 with TRBJ2-5; D remains unclear. Trimming stripped 1 base from V and 5 bases from J, with 5 bases between. The CDR3 has 12 residues. Germline V gene sequence: CDR1 LNHNV, CDR2 YYDKDF (reference sequence). Written as DNA, the CDR3 is TGTGCCACCAGCAGAGCCGCGGAGACCCAGTACTTC. Translated, it gives CATSRAAETQYF. Looking up the rest from reference TRBV15 and TRBJ2-5 gives the full variable domain: DAMVIQNPRYQVTQFGKPVTLSCSQTLNHNVMYWYQQKSSQAPKLLFHYYDKDFNNEADTPDNFQSRRPNTSFCFLDIRSPGLGDTAMYLCATSRAAETQYFGPGTRLLVL.

This rearrangement joins TRBV13 to TRBJ2-3, with unresolved D. Germline V gene lookup returns CDR1 PRHDT and CDR2 FYEKMQ (reference sequence). There are 15 residues in the CDR3. V gave up 4 bases and J gave up 6 bases, with 17 bases separating them. CDR3 protein: CASSSRSPLRDTQYF. In nucleotides, the CDR3 is TGTGCCAGCAGCTCAAGGTCACCCCTACGGGATACGCAGTATTTT.

V usage is TRBV14 and J usage is TRBJ1-3; 7 nucleotides align to TRBD1. Germline CDR1 and CDR2: SGHDN and FVKESK. V lost 5 bases to trimming and J lost 4 bases; unmatched junction nucleotides: 5. This CDR3 comprises 14 residues. The CDR3 nucleotides read TGTGCCAGCAGCGGAGGGGGCCGGGGAAACACCATATATTTT. Its translation is CASSGGGRGNTIYF.

The chain carries TRBV7-9 and TRBJ1-2; D possibly corresponds to TRBD1 (5 bases). The CDR3 extends over 13 amino acids. Germline loops: CDR1 SEHNR, CDR2 FQNEAQ (reference sequence). Trimming pared 4 bases from V and 8 bases from J, leaving 14 bases between. The CDR3 loop is CASSSRGAGGYTF. The CDR3 bases are TGTGCCAGCAGCTCCCGGGGCGCTGGAGGCTACACCTTC.

The chain is built from TRBV11-3 and TRBJ2-7; TRBD1 matches at 9 bases. V lost 9 bases to trimming and J lost 6 bases; unmatched junction nucleotides: 9. The V gene's germline CDR1 is SGHNT and CDR2 YENEEA. The CDR3 sequence is 13 residues long. For the CDR3, the DNA is TGTGCCAGGTTCGTGGACAGGGGCAGCGAGCAGTACTTC. It is translated as CARFVDRGSEQYF.

The CDR3 reads CASSIRPETQYF. Written as DNA, the CDR3 is TGTGCCAGCAGCATCCGGCCAGAGACCCAGTACTTC. The chain recombines TRBV12-3 or TRBV12-4 with TRBJ2-5; D call uncertain. V gave up 6 bases and J gave up 4 bases, with 9 bases separating them. This CDR3 is 12 amino acids long.

This clonotype showed up just once. The chain is built from TRBV5-1 and TRBJ2-7, with TRBD2 matching over 10 bases. V was pared by 4 bases and J by 2 bases, with 9 bases of the junction left unmatched. The CDR3 spans 16 residues. CDR1 is SGHRS, CDR2 YFSETQ, per germline. The CDR3 reads CASSLLPGLATYEQYF. The CDR3, as DNA: TGCGCCAGCAGCCTGCTACCGGGACTAGCGACCTACGAGCAGTACTTC.

The chain is built from TRBV12-3 or TRBV12-4 and TRBJ2-1, with 11 positions matching TRBD2. Trimming took 4 bases from V and 1 from J; bases not matched to a gene: 6. There are 17 residues in the CDR3. CDR3 protein: CASSYQGLAVSYNEQFF. DNA of the CDR3: TGTGCCAGCAGTTATCAGGGACTAGCGGTTTCCTACAATGAGCAGTTCTTC.

The chain has TRBV30 and TRBJ2-1, with 9 positions matching TRBD2. The CDR3 extends over 17 amino acids. V lost 3 bases to trimming and J lost 7 bases; unmatched junction nucleotides: 16. Germline CDR1 reads GTSNPN; CDR2 reads SVGIG (reference sequence). The CDR3 coding sequence is TGTGCCTGGAGGGACGGTCGTGTTGCGGGAGGGAGGAATGAGCAGTTCTTC. It specifies CAWRDGRVAGGRNEQFF.

CDR3 bases: TGTGCCAGCACAGGACAGGGTGGGGAGACCCAGTACTTC. Residues: CASTGQGGETQYF. The chain couples TRBV2 to TRBJ2-5; 8 bases align to TRBD1. Germline V gene sequence: CDR1 SNHLY, CDR2 FYNNEI. CDR3 size: 13 residues. J gave up 5 bases and V 7 bases, and 6 bases lay outside the gene matches.

The rearrangement uses TRBV7-9 and TRBJ1-4; 8 bases align to TRBD1. The CDR3 has 15 residues. Germline V gene data show CDR1 as SEHNR and CDR2 as FQNEAQ (reference sequence). V trimming: 3 bases; J trimming: 8 bases; junction bases outside the gene matches: 8. CDR3 residues: CASSFGDRGGEKLFF. DNA for the CDR3: TGTGCCAGCAGCTTCGGTGACAGGGGCGGGGAAAAACTGTTTTTT.

The chain carries TRBV20-1 and TRBJ1-1, with D perhaps matching TRBD1 (5 bases). The germline V gene has CDR1 DFQATT and CDR2 SNEGSKA (reference sequence). Trimming pared 7 bases from V and 0 bases from J, leaving 12 bases between. The CDR3 is made up of 13 amino acids. The CDR3 DNA follows: TGCAGTGGGGACCCGAACTTGAACACTGAAGCTTTCTTT. As protein: CSGDPNLNTEAFF.

The V call is TRBV13, the J call TRBJ2-3, with 7 bases aligning to TRBD2. Germline CDR1 and CDR2: PRHDT and FYEKMQ (reference sequence). CDR3 size: 13 residues. The ends lost 5 bases at V and 4 bases at J; junction bases unmatched: 3. The CDR3 coding sequence is TGTGCCAGCAGCAAGACTAGCCCAGATACGCAGTATTTT. Protein: CASSKTSPDTQYF. The entire variable domain, with the rest obtained from reference TRBV13 and TRBJ2-3, is as follows: AAGVIQSPRHLIKEKRETATLKCYPIPRHDTVYWYQQGPGQDPQFLISFYEKMQSDKGSIPDRFSAQQFSDYHSELNMSSLELGDSALYFCASSKTSPDTQYFGPGTRLTVL.

The chain is built from TRBV14 and TRBJ2-7; maybe TRBD1 (5 bases). This CDR3 is built from 15 residues. V was clipped by 1 base and J by 1 base, with 11 bases between them. Germline CDR1 reads SGHDN; CDR2 reads FVKESK. The CDR3, as DNA: TGTGCCAGCAGCCAAGCAGGGATCGGATCCTACGAGCAGTACTTC. It encodes CASSQAGIGSYEQYF.

V gene TRBV20-1 combines with J gene TRBJ2-3, with D hard to call. The CDR3 spans 11 residues. The germline gives CDR1 DFQATT, CDR2 SNEGSKA (reference sequence). The V gene lost 5 bases and the J gene lost 5 bases, with 8 bases spanning the gap. CDR3 amino acids: CSAANGDTQYF. The CDR3 DNA reads as TGCAGTGCTGCTAACGGAGATACGCAGTATTTT.